These T cell receptor beta chains were read from a single sample in a study of T-cell reconstitution after alpha-beta-depleted transplantation in children. TCRdb reprocessed the PCR reads with MiXCR, giving one entry per CDR3 protein. The sample has 240,000 or so distinct CDR3 sequences; around 12% are singletons. The sequenced sample was PBMCs from the stem cell graft donor, obtained from the stem cell graft. Receptors originate from a human donor who donated a stem cell graft to a child with acute lymphoblastic leukemia. Each CDR3 is given with its conserved first and last residue. A D gene is named only where the DNA matches it firmly. The size field is filled for only some rows; it gives once, few, many or a size class.

j_gene	abundance	d_gene	v_gene	CDR3nt	CDR3aa
TRBJ2-3	many	TRBD2	TRBV7-7	TGTGCTAGCAGCTTAGTATCTCGCGGACTAGCGGGAGGCACAGATACGCAGTATTTT	CASSLVSRGLAGGTDTQYF
TRBJ1-1	many	.	TRBV7-3	TGTGCCAGCAGCTTAACCCGACAGGTCTGGACTGAAGCTTTCTTT	CASSLTRQVWTEAFF
TRBJ1-1	many	.	TRBV6-5	TGTGCCAGCAGTTCCAATCGGTCCCCGAGGATGAACACTGAAGCTTTCTTT	CASSSNRSPRMNTEAFF
TRBJ2-7	many	.	TRBV5-1	TGCGCCAGCAGCTCGGACCCCCATCAAAGGCGAGAGCAGTACTTC	CASSSDPHQRREQYF
TRBJ1-1	many	TRBD1	TRBV7-9	TGTGCCAGCAGCTCCGGGACAGGTATGAACACTGAAGCTTTCTTT	CASSSGTGMNTEAFF
TRBJ2-2	many	.	TRBV20-1	TGCAGTGCTAGAGTTAGCGAGGGGGCCGGGGAGCTGTTTTTT	CSARVSEGAGELFF
TRBJ2-1	many	.	TRBV29-1	TGCAGCGTTGATAGGGAAAGGGACAATGAGCAGTTCTTC	CSVDRERDNEQFF
TRBJ1-1	many	.	TRBV9	TGTGCCAGCAGCCCCCCATCAGGGGTCTGGGCTTTCTTT	CASSPPSGVWAFF
TRBJ2-7	many	.	TRBV4-2	TGTGCCAGCAGCCAAGGGTCCTACGAGCAGTACTTC	CASSQGSYEQYF
TRBJ2-2	.	TRBD1	TRBV5-1	TGCGCCAGCAGGACAGGGCAGACCACCGGGGAGCTGTTTTTT	CASRTGQTTGELFF
TRBJ1-2	.	.	TRBV7-8	TGTGCCAGCATTGAGGGTCCGGACAGAGCTAACTATGGCTACACCTTC	CASIEGPDRANYGYTF
TRBJ2-2	many	TRBD2	TRBV6-2/TRBV6-3	TGTGCCAGCACCACGAGGCTAGCGGTCGGGGAGCTGTTTTTT	CASTTRLAVGELFF
TRBJ1-4	many	TRBD1	TRBV6-5	TGTGCCAGCAGTTTCAGACAGGGTCGTACTAATGAAAAACTGTTTTTT	CASSFRQGRTNEKLFF
TRBJ2-7	many	TRBD2	TRBV10-3	TGTGCCATCAGGGGGACTACCTATTACGAGCAGTACTTC	CAIRGTTYYEQYF
TRBJ2-7	many	TRBD2	TRBV27	TGTGCCAGCAGCCCCGGGGGGTTAGGCTACGAGCAGTACTTC	CASSPGGLGYEQYF
TRBJ2-7	.	.	TRBV27	TGTGCCAGCAGTTTTCGAGACACCCCAACAATGACCTCCTACGAGCAGTACTTC	CASSFRDTPTMTSYEQYF
TRBJ1-1	many	.	TRBV11-2	TGTGCCAGCGGGCCAGACCGGGGCTGGACTGAAGCTTTCTTT	CASGPDRGWTEAFF
TRBJ1-1	many	TRBD1	TRBV20-1	TGCAGTGCTACCGCAGCAGGGGGCCTGAACACTGAAGCTTTCTTT	CSATAAGGLNTEAFF
TRBJ2-7	many	.	TRBV4-3	TGCGCCAGCAGCCAAGATTCTGGGGTTGAGGGGGCCTACGAGCAGTACTTC	CASSQDSGVEGAYEQYF
TRBJ2-7	many	TRBD2	TRBV6-2/TRBV6-3	TGTGCCAGCAGCCTTGGCGGGGGCGAGCAGTACTTC	CASSLGGGEQYF
TRBJ2-7	many	.	TRBV28	TGTGCCAGCAGGTATGACGGCTACGAGCAGTACTTC	CASRYDGYEQYF
TRBJ1-5	many	.	TRBV6-1	TGTGCCAGCAGCCAGAAGGGAACAAGGACGAGGCAGCCCCAGCATTTT	CASSQKGTRTRQPQHF
TRBJ2-1	many	.	TRBV7-9	TGTGCCACCCTTAGCGACAATGAGCAGTTCTTC	CATLSDNEQFF
TRBJ1-6	many	.	TRBV4-1	TGCGCCAGCAGCCAAGCAGGGTATAATTCACCCCTCCACTTT	CASSQAGYNSPLHF
TRBJ2-4	many	.	TRBV12-3/TRBV12-4	TGTGCCAGCAGTCTGAACTTGGGGGAAAACATTCAGTACTTC	CASSLNLGENIQYF
TRBJ1-1	many	.	TRBV5-5	TGTGCCAGCAGCGCAGAGGTGGCCCGGGGGACAACCAACACTGAAGCTTTCTTT	CASSAEVARGTTNTEAFF
TRBJ1-1	few	.	TRBV20-1	TGCAGTGCTAGAGTTGTTGGGAAGAGGAACACTGAAGCTTTCTTT	CSARVVGKRNTEAFF
TRBJ1-4	.	.	TRBV20-1	TGCAGTGCTAGAGATTATAAGGGGCTAAGTAATACTAATGAAAAACTGTTTTTT	CSARDYKGLSNTNEKLFF
TRBJ2-1	many	.	TRBV20-1	TGCAGTGCTTCCGACGGGAACTCCTACAATGAGCAGTTCTTC	CSASDGNSYNEQFF
TRBJ2-3	many	TRBD1	TRBV7-2	TGTGCCAGCAGGCGCGATCCCCACAGGGGGGCGACAGATACGCAGTATTTT	CASRRDPHRGATDTQYF
TRBJ2-7	.	TRBD1	TRBV4-2	TGTGCCAGCAGCCAGAGACAGGGGGACATATCCTACGAGCAGTACTTC	CASSQRQGDISYEQYF
TRBJ2-3	many	.	TRBV28	TGTGCCAGCAGTTCTAACCGGTACTCTAGCACAGATACGCAGTATTTT	CASSSNRYSSTDTQYF
TRBJ2-1	few	.	TRBV13	TGTGCCAGCAGCTTATTTGGAGTAAGGTCCTACAATGAGCAGTTCTTC	CASSLFGVRSYNEQFF
TRBJ2-7	many	TRBD1	TRBV6-1	TGTGCCAGCAGTGGACCAGGGGGCGCGAGGTACGAGCAGTACTTC	CASSGPGGARYEQYF
TRBJ1-2	few	.	TRBV20-1	TGCAGTGCTATAAGGCAGGGAGGGTATGGCTACACCTTC	CSAIRQGGYGYTF
TRBJ2-1	many	TRBD2	TRBV4-3	TGCGCCAGCAGCCCATCCCTAGCGGGGAGTTTGGAAGGGCAGTTCTTC	CASSPSLAGSLEGQFF
TRBJ2-1	.	.	TRBV7-2	TGTGCCAGCAGCCATATTAGAAATGAGCAGTTCTTC	CASSHIRNEQFF
TRBJ2-7	many	.	TRBV5-6	TGTGCCAGCAGCTCGTATGCTCACGAGCAGTACTTC	CASSSYAHEQYF
TRBJ1-2	many	.	TRBV4-3	TGCGCCAGCAGCCAAGAACCAGGGGCGGTTGACTATGGCTACACCTTC	CASSQEPGAVDYGYTF
TRBJ1-2	.	.	TRBV5-1	TGCGCCAGCAGCGCTCGGACGGGGGACGGATATGGTTACACCTTC	CASSARTGDGYGYTF
TRBJ2-1	many	TRBD2	TRBV19	TGTGCCAGTAGCGGTGGGACTAGCGGGGAAGACAATGAGCAGTTCTTC	CASSGGTSGEDNEQFF
TRBJ2-1	many	.	TRBV30	TGTGCCTGGAGTGTAGCCAGGCCCTACAATGAGCAGTTCTTC	CAWSVARPYNEQFF
TRBJ2-7	.	.	TRBV5-1	TGCGCCAGCTGGGCAGAGACGTTCGGCGAGCAGTACTTC	CASWAETFGEQYF
TRBJ2-1	many	.	TRBV3-1	TGTGCCAGCAGCCAAGATCCGGGTGCCCCTGACGAGCAGTTCTTC	CASSQDPGAPDEQFF
TRBJ2-3	many	.	TRBV20-1	TGCAGTGGGTCGGGAGAGAGGGATACGCAGTATTTT	CSGSGERDTQYF